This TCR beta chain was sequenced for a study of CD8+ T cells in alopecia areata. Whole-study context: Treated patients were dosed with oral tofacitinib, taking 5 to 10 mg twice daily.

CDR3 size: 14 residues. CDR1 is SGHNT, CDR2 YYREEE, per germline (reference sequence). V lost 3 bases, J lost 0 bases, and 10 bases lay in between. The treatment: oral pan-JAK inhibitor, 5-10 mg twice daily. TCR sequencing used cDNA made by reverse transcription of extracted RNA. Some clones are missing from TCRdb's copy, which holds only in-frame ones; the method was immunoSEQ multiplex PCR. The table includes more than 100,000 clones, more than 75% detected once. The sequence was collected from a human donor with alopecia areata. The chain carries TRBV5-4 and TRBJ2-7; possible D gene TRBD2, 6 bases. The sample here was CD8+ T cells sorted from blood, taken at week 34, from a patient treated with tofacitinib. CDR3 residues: CASSSGLSSYEQYF. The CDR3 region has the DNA TGTGCCAGCAGCTCCGGACTATCCTCCTACGAGCAGTACTTC.